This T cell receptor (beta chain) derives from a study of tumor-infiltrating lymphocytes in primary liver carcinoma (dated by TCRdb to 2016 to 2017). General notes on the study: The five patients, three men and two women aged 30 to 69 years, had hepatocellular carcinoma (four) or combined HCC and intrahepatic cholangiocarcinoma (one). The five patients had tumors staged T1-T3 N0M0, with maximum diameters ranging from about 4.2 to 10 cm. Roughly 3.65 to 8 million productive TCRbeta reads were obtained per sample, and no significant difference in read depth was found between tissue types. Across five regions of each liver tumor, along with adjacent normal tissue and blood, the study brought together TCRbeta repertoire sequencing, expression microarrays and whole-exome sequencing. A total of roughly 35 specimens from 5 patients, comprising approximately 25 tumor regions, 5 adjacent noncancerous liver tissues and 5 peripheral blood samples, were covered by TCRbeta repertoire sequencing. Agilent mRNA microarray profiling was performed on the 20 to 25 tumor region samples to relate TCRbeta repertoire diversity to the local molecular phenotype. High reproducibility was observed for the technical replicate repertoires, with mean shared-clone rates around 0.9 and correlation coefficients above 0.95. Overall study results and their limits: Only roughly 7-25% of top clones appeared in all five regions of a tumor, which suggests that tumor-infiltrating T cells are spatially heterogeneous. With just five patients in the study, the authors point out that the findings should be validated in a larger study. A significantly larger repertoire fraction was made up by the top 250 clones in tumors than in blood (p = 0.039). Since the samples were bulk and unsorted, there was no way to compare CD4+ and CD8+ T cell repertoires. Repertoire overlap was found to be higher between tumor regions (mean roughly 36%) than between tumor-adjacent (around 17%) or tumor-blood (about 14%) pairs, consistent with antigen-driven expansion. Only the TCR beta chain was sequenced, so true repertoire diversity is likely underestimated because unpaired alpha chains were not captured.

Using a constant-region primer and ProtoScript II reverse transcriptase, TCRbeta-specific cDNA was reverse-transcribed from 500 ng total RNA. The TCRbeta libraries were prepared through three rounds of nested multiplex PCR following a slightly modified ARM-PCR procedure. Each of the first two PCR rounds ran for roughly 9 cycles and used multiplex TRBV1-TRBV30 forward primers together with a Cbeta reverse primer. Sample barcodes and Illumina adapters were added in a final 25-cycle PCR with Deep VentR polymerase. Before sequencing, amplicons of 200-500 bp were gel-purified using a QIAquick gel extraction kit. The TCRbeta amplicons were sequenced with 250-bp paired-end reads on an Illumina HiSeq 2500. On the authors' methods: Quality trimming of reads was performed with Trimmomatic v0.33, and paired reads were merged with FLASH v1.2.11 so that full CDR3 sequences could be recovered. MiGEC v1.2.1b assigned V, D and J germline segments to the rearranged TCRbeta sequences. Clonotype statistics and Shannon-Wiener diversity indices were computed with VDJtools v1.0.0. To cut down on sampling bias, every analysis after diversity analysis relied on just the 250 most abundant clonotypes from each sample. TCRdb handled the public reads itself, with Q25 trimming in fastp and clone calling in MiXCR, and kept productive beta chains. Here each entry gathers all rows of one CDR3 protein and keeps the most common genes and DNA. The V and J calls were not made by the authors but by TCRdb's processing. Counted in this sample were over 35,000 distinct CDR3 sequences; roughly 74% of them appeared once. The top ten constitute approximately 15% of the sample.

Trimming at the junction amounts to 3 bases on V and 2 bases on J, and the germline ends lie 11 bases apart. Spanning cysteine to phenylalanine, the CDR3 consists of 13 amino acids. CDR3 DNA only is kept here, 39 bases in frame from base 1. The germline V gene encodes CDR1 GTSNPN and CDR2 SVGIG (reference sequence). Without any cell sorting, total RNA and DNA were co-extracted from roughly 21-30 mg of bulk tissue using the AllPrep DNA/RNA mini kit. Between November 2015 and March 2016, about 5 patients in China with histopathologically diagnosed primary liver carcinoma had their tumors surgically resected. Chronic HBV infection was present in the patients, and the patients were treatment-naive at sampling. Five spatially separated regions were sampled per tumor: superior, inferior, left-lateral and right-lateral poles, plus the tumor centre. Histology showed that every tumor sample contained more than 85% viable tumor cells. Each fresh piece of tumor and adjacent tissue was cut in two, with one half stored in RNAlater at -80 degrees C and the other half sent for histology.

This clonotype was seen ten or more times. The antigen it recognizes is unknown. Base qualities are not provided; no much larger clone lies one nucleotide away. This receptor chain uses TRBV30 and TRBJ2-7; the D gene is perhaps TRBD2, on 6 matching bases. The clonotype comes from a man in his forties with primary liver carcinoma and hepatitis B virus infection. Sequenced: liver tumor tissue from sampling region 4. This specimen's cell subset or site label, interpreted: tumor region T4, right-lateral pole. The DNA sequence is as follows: TGTGCCTGGAGACCGGGAGCCGCCTACGAGCAGTACTTC. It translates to CAWRPGAAYEQYF. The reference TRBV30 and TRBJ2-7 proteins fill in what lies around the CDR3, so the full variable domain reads SQTIHQWPATLVQPVGSPLSLECTVEGTSNPNLYWYRQAAGRGLQLLFYSVGIGQISSEVPQNLSASRPQDRQFILSSKKLLLSDSGFYLCAWRPGAAYEQYFGPGTRLTVT.